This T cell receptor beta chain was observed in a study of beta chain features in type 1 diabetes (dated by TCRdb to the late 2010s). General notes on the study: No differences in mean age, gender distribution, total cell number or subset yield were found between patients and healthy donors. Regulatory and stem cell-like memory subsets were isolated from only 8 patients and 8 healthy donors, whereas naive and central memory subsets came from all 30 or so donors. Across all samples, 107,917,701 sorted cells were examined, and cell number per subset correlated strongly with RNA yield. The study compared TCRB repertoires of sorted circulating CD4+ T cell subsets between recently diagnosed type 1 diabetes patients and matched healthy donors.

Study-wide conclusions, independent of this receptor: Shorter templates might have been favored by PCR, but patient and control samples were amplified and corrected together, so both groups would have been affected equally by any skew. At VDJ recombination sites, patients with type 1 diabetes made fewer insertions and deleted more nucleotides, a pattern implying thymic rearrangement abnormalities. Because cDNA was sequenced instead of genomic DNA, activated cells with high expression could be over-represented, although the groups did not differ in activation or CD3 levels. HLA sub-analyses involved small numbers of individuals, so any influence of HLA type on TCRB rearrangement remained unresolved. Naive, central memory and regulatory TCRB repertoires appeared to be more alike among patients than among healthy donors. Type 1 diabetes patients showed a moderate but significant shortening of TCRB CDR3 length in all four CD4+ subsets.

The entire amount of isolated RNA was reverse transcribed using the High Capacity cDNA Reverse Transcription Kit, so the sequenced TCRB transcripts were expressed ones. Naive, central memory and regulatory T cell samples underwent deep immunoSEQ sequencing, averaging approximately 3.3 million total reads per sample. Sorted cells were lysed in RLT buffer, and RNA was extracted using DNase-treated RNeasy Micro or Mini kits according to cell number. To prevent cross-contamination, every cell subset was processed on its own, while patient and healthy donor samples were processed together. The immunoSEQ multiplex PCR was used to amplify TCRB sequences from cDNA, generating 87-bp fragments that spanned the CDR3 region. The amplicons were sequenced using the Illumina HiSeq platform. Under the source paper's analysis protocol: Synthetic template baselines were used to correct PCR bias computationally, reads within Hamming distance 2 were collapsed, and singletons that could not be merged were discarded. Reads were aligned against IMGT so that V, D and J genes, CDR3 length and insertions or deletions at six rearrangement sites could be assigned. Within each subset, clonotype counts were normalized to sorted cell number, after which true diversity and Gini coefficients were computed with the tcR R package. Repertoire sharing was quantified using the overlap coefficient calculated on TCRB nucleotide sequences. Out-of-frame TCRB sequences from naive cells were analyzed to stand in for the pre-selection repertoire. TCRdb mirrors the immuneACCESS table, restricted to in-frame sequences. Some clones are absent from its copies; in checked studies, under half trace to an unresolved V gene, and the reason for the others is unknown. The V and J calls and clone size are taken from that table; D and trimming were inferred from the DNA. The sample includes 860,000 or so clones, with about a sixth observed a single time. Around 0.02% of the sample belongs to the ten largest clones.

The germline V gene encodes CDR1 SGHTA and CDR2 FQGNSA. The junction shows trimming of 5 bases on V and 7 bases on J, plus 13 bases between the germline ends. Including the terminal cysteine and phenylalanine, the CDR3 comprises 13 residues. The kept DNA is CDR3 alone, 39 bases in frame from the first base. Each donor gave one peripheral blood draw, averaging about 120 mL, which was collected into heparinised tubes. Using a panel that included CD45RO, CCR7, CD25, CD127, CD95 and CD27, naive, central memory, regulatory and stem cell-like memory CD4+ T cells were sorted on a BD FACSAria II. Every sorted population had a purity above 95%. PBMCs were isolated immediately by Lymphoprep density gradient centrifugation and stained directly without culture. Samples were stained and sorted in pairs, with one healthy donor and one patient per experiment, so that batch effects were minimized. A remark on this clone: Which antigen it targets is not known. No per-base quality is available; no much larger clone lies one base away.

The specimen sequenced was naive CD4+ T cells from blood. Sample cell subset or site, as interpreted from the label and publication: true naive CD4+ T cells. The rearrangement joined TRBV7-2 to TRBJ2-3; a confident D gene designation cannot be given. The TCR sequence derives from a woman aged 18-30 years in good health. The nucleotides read TGTGCCAGCAGCCCGCACATGCGCCATACGCAGTATTTT. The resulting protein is CASSPHMRHTQYF.